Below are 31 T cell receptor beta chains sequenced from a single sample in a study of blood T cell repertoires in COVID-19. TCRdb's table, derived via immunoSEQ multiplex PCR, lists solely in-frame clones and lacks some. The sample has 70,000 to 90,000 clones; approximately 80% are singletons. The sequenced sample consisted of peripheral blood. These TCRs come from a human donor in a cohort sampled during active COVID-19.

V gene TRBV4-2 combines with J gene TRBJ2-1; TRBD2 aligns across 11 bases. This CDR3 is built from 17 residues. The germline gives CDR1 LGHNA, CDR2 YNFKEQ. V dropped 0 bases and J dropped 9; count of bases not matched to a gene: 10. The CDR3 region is CASSQDGLAGGVSEQFF. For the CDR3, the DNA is TGTGCCAGCAGCCAAGATGGGCTAGCGGGGGGTGTCAGTGAGCAGTTCTTC.

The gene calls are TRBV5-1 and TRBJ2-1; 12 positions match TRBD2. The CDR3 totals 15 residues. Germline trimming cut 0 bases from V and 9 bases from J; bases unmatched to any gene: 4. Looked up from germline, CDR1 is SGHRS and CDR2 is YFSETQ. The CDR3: CASSLGLAGGLEQFF. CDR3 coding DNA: TGCGCCAGCAGCTTGGGTCTAGCGGGGGGGCTTGAGCAGTTCTTC.

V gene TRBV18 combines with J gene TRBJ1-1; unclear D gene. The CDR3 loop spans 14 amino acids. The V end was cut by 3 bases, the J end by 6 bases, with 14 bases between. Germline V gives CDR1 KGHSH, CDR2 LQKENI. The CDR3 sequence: CASSPVAPRAEAFF. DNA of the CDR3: TGTGCCAGCTCACCGGTAGCCCCTCGGGCTGAAGCTTTCTTT. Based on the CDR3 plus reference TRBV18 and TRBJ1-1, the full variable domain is NAGVMQNPRHLVRRRGQEARLRCSPMKGHSHVYWYRQLPEEGLKFMVYLQKENIIDESGMPKERFSAEFPKEGPSILRIQQVVRGDSAAYFCASSPVAPRAEAFFGQGTRLTVV.

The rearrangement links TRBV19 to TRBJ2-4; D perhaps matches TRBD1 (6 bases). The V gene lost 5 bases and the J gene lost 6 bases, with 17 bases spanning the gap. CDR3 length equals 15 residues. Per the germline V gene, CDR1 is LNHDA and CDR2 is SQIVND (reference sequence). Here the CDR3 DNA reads TGTGCCAGTAGTTTCCCCCCAGACAGGAGAAACATTCAGTACTTC. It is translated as CASSFPPDRRNIQYF.

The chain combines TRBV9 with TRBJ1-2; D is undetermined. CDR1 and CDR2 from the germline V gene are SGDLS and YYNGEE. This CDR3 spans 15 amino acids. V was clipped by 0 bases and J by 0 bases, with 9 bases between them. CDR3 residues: CASSVGQTSNYGYTF. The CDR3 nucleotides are TGTGCCAGCAGCGTAGGTCAGACATCTAACTATGGCTACACCTTC.

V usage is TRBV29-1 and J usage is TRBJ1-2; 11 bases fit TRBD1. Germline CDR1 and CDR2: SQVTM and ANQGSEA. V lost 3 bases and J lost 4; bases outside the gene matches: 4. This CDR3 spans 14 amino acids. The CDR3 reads CSVEGTGGGYGYTF. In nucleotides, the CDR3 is TGCAGCGTTGAGGGGACAGGGGGAGGCTATGGCTACACCTTC.

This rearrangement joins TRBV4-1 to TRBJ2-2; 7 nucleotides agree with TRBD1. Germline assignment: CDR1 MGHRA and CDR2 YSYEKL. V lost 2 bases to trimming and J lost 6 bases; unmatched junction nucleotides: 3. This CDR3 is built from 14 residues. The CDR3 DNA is TGCGCCAGCAGCCAACGACAGGGTCCCGGGGAGCTGTTTTTT. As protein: CASSQRQGPGELFF.

The CDR3 DNA sequence: TGTGCCAGCAGCTTTATAGGGGTTGGAAACACCATATATTTT. Translated: CASSFIGVGNTIYF. The chain carries TRBV7-9 and TRBJ1-3; tentatively, D is TRBD1 (5 bases). From germline, CDR1 is SEHNR and CDR2 FQNEAQ (reference sequence). The CDR3 has 14 amino acids. V lost 3 bases and J 3 bases, leaving 9 bases between the germline ends.

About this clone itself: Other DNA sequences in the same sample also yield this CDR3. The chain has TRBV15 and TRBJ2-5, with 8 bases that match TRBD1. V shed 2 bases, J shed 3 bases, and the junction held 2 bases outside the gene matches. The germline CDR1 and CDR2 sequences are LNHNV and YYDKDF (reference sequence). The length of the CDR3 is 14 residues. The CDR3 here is CATSRPGQEETQYF. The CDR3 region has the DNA TGTGCCACCAGCAGACCGGGACAGGAAGAGACCCAGTACTTC. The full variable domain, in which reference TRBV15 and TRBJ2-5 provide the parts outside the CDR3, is DAMVIQNPRYQVTQFGKPVTLSCSQTLNHNVMYWYQQKSSQAPKLLFHYYDKDFNNEADTPDNFQSRRPNTSFCFLDIRSPGLGDTAMYLCATSRPGQEETQYFGPGTRLLVL.

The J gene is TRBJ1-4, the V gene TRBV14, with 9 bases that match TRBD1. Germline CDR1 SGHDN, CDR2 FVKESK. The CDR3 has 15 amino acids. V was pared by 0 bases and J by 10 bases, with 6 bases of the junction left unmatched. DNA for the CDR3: TGTGCCAGCAGCCAAGACTTGGGACAGGGAGGAAAACTGTTTTTT. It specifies CASSQDLGQGGKLFF.

The CDR3 DNA reads TGTGCCAGCAGCCAACGGAGGGGTTTAGGCAAAAACATTCAGTACTTC. As protein: CASSQRRGLGKNIQYF. The chain is built from TRBV3-1 (or the pseudogene TRBV3-2) and TRBJ2-4, with D perhaps TRBD2 (6 bases). Germline CDR1 and CDR2: LGHDT and YNNKEL (reference sequence). Trimming shortened V by 2 bases and J by 3 bases, and 14 bases separated the two germline ends. This CDR3 has 16 amino acids.

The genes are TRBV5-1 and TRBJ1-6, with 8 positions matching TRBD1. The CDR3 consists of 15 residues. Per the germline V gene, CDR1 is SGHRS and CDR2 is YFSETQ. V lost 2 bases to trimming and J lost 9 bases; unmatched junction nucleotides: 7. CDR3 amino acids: CASSFTNRGGSPLHF. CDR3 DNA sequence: TGCGCCAGCAGCTTTACTAACAGGGGGGGTTCACCCCTCCACTTT.

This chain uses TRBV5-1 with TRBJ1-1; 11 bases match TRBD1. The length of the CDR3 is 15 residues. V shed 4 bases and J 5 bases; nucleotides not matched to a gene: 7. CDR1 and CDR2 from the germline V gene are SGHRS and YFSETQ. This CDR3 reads CASSVGQGVGTEAFF. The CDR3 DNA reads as TGCGCCAGCAGCGTGGGACAGGGGGTTGGGACTGAAGCTTTCTTT.

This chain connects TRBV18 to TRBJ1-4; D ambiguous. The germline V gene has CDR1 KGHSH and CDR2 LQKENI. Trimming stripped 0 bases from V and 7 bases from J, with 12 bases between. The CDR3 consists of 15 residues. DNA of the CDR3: TGTGCCAGCTCACCACCGAGCGGCGGTAGTGAAAAACTGTTTTTT. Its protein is CASSPPSGGSEKLFF.

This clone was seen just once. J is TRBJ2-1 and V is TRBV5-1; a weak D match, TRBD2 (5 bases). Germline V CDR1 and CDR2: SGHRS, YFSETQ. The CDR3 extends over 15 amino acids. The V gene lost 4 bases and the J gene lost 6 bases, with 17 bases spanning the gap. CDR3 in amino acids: CASSGTADPRNEQFF. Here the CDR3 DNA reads TGCGCCAGCAGCGGTACAGCGGACCCTCGCAATGAGCAGTTCTTC.

In nucleotides, the CDR3 is TGTGCCAGCAGCTCCCGGGACAACTCTGGAAACACCATATATTTT. As protein: CASSSRDNSGNTIYF. This chain uses TRBV7-6 with TRBJ1-3, with D possibly TRBD1 on 6 matching bases. The CDR3 consists of 15 residues. Trimming shortened V by 4 bases and J by 0 bases, and 10 bases separated the two germline ends. Germline V CDR1 and CDR2: SGHVS, FNYEAQ.

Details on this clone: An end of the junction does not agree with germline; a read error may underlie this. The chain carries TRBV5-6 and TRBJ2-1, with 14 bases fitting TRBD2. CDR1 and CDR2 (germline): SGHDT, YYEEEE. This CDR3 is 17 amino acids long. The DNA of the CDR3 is TGTGCCAGCAGCTTGGAGATCCTCAAGACTAGCGGGGGGGTCGGACTCTTC. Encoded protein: CASSLEILKTSGGVGLF.

CDR3 coding DNA: TGTGCCAGCAGCCAAGAGTGGCGGCAAGAGACCCAGTACTTC. Translated: CASSQEWRQETQYF. This chain joins TRBV3-1 (or the pseudogene TRBV3-2) and TRBJ2-5; D remains ambiguous. Germline CDR1 reads LGHDT; CDR2 reads YNNKEL (reference sequence). The V gene lost 0 bases and the J gene lost 2 bases, with 7 bases spanning the gap. The CDR3 length is 14 residues.

The CDR3 region is CSAWERETQYF. The CDR3 bases are TGCAGCGCCTGGGAGCGGGAGACCCAGTACTTC. The chain uses TRBV29-1 and TRBJ2-5; D may be TRBD2 (5 bases). This CDR3 has 11 amino acids. In germline, CDR1 is SQVTM, CDR2 ANQGSEA. Trimming shortened V by 7 bases and J by 5 bases, and 11 bases separated the two germline ends.

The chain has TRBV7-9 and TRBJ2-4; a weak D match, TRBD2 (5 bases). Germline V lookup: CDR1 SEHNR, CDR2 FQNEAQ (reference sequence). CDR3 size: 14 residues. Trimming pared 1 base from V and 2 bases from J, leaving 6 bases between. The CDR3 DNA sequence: TGTGCCAGCAGCTTAGGAGGGACCAAAAACATTCAGTACTTC. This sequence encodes CASSLGGTKNIQYF.

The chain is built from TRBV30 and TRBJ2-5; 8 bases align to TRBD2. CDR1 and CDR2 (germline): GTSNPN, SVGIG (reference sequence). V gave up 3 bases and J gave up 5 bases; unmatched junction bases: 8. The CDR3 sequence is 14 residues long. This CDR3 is CAWSGGAPGETQYF. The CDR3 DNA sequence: TGTGCCTGGAGCGGGGGGGCCCCTGGGGAGACCCAGTACTTC.

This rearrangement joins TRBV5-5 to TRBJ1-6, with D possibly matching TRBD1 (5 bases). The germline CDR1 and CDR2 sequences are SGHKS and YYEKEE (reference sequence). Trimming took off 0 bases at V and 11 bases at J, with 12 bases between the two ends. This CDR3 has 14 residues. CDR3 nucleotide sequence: TGTGCCAGCAGCTTGGAAGGGACGGGGGCACCCCTCCACTTT. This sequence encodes CASSLEGTGAPLHF.

CDR3 DNA sequence: TGTGCCAGCAGGAGCGGGGGCTACGAGCAGTACTTC. Its translation is CASRSGGYEQYF. V and J are TRBV28 and TRBJ2-7; 8 positions agree with TRBD2. The CDR3 sequence is 12 residues long. V shed 6 bases and J 3 bases; nucleotides not matched to a gene: 1. Germline CDR1 reads MDHEN; CDR2 reads SYDVKM.

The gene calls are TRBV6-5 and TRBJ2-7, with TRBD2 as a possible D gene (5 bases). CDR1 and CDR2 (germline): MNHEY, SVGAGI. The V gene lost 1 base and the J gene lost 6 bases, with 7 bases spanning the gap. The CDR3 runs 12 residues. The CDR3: CASSYYRGEQYF. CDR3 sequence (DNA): TGTGCCAGCAGTTACTATCGGGGCGAGCAGTACTTC.

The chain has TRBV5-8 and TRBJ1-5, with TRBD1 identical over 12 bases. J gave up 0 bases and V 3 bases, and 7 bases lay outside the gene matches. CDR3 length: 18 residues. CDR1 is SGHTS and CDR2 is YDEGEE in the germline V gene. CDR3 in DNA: TGTGCCAGCAGCTACGGGACAGGGGGCGCGTATAGCAATCAGCCCCAGCATTTT. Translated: CASSYGTGGAYSNQPQHF.

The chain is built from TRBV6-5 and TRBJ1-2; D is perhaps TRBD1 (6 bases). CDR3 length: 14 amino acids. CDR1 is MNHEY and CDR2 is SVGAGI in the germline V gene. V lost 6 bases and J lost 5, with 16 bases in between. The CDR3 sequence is CASRPIQGGYGYTF. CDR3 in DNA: TGTGCCAGCAGGCCAATACAGGGAGGGTATGGCTACACCTTC.

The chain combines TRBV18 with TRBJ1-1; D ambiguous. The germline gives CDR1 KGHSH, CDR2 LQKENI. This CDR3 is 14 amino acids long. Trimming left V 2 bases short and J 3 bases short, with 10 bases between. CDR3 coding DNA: TGTGCCAGCTCACCAACTGAGGGAGACACTGAAGCTTTCTTT. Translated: CASSPTEGDTEAFF.

CDR3 sequence reads: CASSPFPQGDGYTF. CDR3 sequence (DNA): TGTGCCAGCTCACCATTTCCGCAGGGTGATGGCTACACCTTC. J is TRBJ1-2 and V is TRBV18, with D possibly being TRBD1 (5 bases). The germline V gene encodes CDR1 KGHSH and CDR2 LQKENI. Between the trimmed V and J ends, which lost 2 bases and 6 bases, there was a span of 13 bases. This CDR3 comprises 14 residues.

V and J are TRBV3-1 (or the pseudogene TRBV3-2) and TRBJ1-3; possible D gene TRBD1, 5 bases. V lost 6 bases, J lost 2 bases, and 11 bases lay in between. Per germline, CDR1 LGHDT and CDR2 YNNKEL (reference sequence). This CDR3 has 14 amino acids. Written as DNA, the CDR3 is TGTGCCAGCAGTCGCGGGACTGCTGGAAACACCATATATTTT. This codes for CASSRGTAGNTIYF.

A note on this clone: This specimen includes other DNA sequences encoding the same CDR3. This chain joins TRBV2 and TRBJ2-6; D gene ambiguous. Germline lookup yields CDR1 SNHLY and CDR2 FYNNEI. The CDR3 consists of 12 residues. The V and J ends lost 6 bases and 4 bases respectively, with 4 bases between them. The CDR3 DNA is TGTGCCAGCAGCAGGGGGGCCAACGTCCTGACTTTC. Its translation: CASSRGANVLTF.

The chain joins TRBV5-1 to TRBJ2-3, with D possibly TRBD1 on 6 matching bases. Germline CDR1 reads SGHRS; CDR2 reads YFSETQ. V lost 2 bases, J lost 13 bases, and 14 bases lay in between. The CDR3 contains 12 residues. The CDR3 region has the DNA TGCGCCAGCAGCTTCCCAGAAAGGACAGAGTATTTT. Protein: CASSFPERTEYF. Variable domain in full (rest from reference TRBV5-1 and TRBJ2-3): KAGVTQTPRYLIKTRGQQVTLSCSPISGHRSVSWYQQTPGQGLQFLFEYFSETQRNKGNFPGRFSGRQFSNSRSEMNVSTLELGDSALYLCASSFPERTEYFGPGTRLTVL.